This T cell receptor (beta chain) emerged from a study of blood T cell repertoires in COVID-19. At the level of the study: Sites in the United States, Italy and Spain provided acute and convalescent COVID-19 samples. The cDNA or gDNA used as material had been derived from T cells, B-cell-depleted T cells, or PBMCs.

The CDR3 runs 18 residues. The V gene's germline CDR1 is MGHRA and CDR2 YSYEKL. Trimming took off 3 bases at V and 4 bases at J, with 24 bases between the two ends. Authors' methods: Scientists estimated how many nucleated cells there were by amplifying reference gene primers. Sequenced by immunoSEQ multiplex PCR; TCRdb stores in-frame clones only, minus some. V, J and clone size were drawn from that table, and D and trimming were deduced from the DNA. The sample carries 300,000 to 450,000 clones, more than 85% recorded once. The chain is built from TRBV4-1 and TRBJ2-5; possible D gene TRBD2, 7 bases. This TCR came from a human donor in a cohort sampled during active COVID-19. The source material was peripheral blood. The CDR3 loop reads CASSQERTRAGGAETQYF. The CDR3 nucleotides read TGCGCCAGCAGCCAGGAAAGGACCCGGGCTGGGGGGGCAGAGACCCAGTACTTC.